What follows describes a single T cell receptor (beta chain). These data come from a study of T cell changes during pregnancy in multiple sclerosis. Trimming stripped 7 bases from V and 2 bases from J, with 17 bases between. This CDR3 spans 15 amino acids. Germline CDR1 MDHEN, CDR2 SYDVKM. TCRdb's copy holds only in-frame clones and misses some; the assay was immunoSEQ multiplex PCR. The sample consists of tens of thousands of clones, approximately 88% of them appearing once. V usage is TRBV28 and J usage is TRBJ1-1, with D possibly being TRBD1 (5 bases). The sample consisted of peripheral blood, taken in the first trimester of pregnancy. The sequence came from a female donor in good health, enrolled as a control in a pregnancy study. CDR3 in amino acids: CASIRRGGANTEAFF. For the CDR3, the DNA is TGTGCCAGCATCCGGCGGGGAGGGGCTAACACTGAAGCTTTCTTT.